Shown below are 3 T cell receptor beta chains from a single sample sequenced in a study of T cell responses to AZD1222 COVID-19 vaccine. Assay: immunoSEQ multiplex PCR; the TCRdb copy retains only in-frame clones and omits some. The sample holds under 200,000 clones; less than 95% are singletons and the top ten take approximately 0.6%. This specimen was peripheral blood, taken on day 0 of AZD1222 vaccination. These receptors all come from an adult in good health.

The V and J genes are TRBV4-1 and TRBJ2-1; 9 bases are shared with TRBD1. V dropped 3 bases and J dropped 6; count of bases not matched to a gene: 9. Looked up from germline, CDR1 is MGHRA and CDR2 is YSYEKL. CDR3 length: 16 residues. CDR3 residues: CASSHPGQGVSNEQFF. The CDR3 nucleotides are TGCGCCAGCAGCCACCCGGGACAGGGAGTCAGCAATGAGCAGTTCTTC.

With regard to this clone: Other DNA sequences in the same sample also yield this CDR3. This chain uses TRBV28 with TRBJ1-2; unclear D gene. The CDR3 runs to 11 residues. CDR1 and CDR2 (germline): MDHEN, SYDVKM. The ends were cut back, 5 bases at V and 4 bases at J, with 5 bases in the middle. This CDR3 reads CASSTGYGYTF. CDR3 DNA sequence: TGTGCCAGCAGTACGGGCTATGGCTACACCTTC.

This chain uses TRBV5-6 with TRBJ1-5, with a tentative D call TRBD1 (5 bases). The V end was cut by 3 bases, the J end by 1 base, with 8 bases between. The CDR3 extends over 14 amino acids. Germline V gives CDR1 SGHDT, CDR2 YYEEEE. The CDR3 spells CASSYRGSNQPQHF. Here the CDR3 DNA reads TGTGCCAGCAGCTACCGGGGCAGCAATCAGCCCCAGCATTTT.